Listed below are T cell receptor beta chains from one sample, sequenced in a study of blood T cell repertoires in COVID-19. Data came from immunoSEQ multiplex PCR; TCRdb stores just in-frame clones and leaves some out. The sample records 250,000 or so clones, under 90% being singletons. The sequenced material came from PBMCs or T cells enriched from blood (not recorded which). The receptor set was obtained from a man in his fifties or sixties who had recovered from COVID-19. Both conserved end residues are part of each CDR3. D genes are given only for firm matches. Clone size is given for some rows only: seen once, a few or many times, or a class if the clone is expanded.

. . TRBJ1-1 TRBV5-1 TGCGCCAGCAGGCAGGGTGCCATGAACACTGAAGCTTTCTTT CASRQGAMNTEAFF
. few TRBJ1-1 TRBV4-3 TGCGCCAGCAGCCAAGATGGTCAGGGACTAGAAGCTTTCTTT CASSQDGQGLEAFF
. . TRBJ1-2 TRBV2 TGTGCCAGCAGGGCCCTGGACAGAAACTATGGCTACACCTTC CASRALDRNYGYTF
. few TRBJ1-1 TRBV7-9 TGTGCCAGCTTCGACCTGGGGGGCACTGAAGCTTTCTTT CASFDLGGTEAFF
TRBD1 once TRBJ1-2 TRBV12-3/TRBV12-4 TGTGCCAGCAGCGGACAGGGAGGTTATGGCTACACCTTC CASSGQGGYGYTF
. few TRBJ1-1 TRBV30 TGTGCCTGGAGTGTAACTGGCACTGAAGCTTTCTTT CAWSVTGTEAFF
. . TRBJ1-3 TRBV4-3 TGCGCCAGCAGCCAAACTACTTCCTCTGGAAACACCATATATTTT CASSQTTSSGNTIYF
TRBD1 . TRBJ2-7 TRBV11-2 TGTGCCAGCAGCGCTGGGACAGGGGGATGGTACGAGCAGTACTTC CASSAGTGGWYEQYF
TRBD2 . TRBJ2-5 TRBV18 TGTGCCAGCTCACCACAGCGGGGGCAAGAGACCCAGTACTTC CASSPQRGQETQYF
. . TRBJ1-1 TRBV7-9 TGTGCCAGCAGCTTCGAGCGTATGAACACTGAAGCTTTCTTT CASSFERMNTEAFF
TRBD1 once TRBJ1-1 TRBV6-5 TGTGCCAGCAGGACCACAGGGGACACTGAAGCTTTCTTT CASRTTGDTEAFF
TRBD2 once TRBJ2-3 TRBV4-1 TGCGCCAGCAGCCAAGAGCGGCTAGCGGGACTCGATAGCACAGATACGCAGTATTTT CASSQERLAGLDSTDTQYF
. . TRBJ1-6 TRBV4-3 TGCGCCAGCAGCCAAAGACCGGGGAGCGGTTCACCCCTCCACTTT CASSQRPGSGSPLHF
TRBD1 . TRBJ1-1 TRBV6-2/TRBV6-3 TGTGCCAGCAGTGCGACAGGGGTCCCGGACACTGAAGCTTTCTTT CASSATGVPDTEAFF
. . TRBJ2-1 TRBV24-1 TGTGCCACCTCAGGTTACCGCGACAATGAGCAGTTCTTC CATSGYRDNEQFF
TRBD2 . TRBJ2-3 TRBV10-3 TGTGCCATCAGGGCTAGCGGGGGAGCCACAGATACGCAGTATTTT CAIRASGGATDTQYF
. . TRBJ2-5 TRBV5-1 TGCGCCAGCAGCCCTGGGCCGCAGGAGACCCAGTACTTC CASSPGPQETQYF
TRBD1 . TRBJ1-1 TRBV7-2 TGTGCCAGCAGCTTTACAGGGGACACTGAAGCTTTCTTT CASSFTGDTEAFF
TRBD1 few TRBJ2-1 TRBV19 TGTGCCAGTAGTTCCGGACAGGGACCGTATGAGCAGTTCTTC CASSSGQGPYEQFF
TRBD1 . TRBJ1-1 TRBV7-6 TGTGCCAGCAGCTTAGCATTCGGACAGGGCACTGAAGCTTTCTTT CASSLAFGQGTEAFF
TRBD1 . TRBJ1-2 TRBV19 TGTGCCAGTAGTAAGGACAGGACTAACTATGGCTACACCTTC CASSKDRTNYGYTF
. . TRBJ1-1 TRBV19 TGTGCCAGTAAGGGAAGGGGATTGAACACTGAAGCTTTCTTT CASKGRGLNTEAFF
. once TRBJ2-5 TRBV7-2 TGTGCCAGCAGCCAAGGGTCAGGGTCACAAGAGACCCAGTACTTC CASSQGSGSQETQYF
. . TRBJ2-2 TRBV5-7 TGTGCCAGCAGCTTTGGGACTGACCTCACCGGGGAGCTGTTTTTT CASSFGTDLTGELFF
TRBD1 . TRBJ1-5 TRBV5-6 TGTGCCAGCAGCAATACAGGGGGCGAAGGGAGGCCCCAGCATTTT CASSNTGGEGRPQHF
TRBD1 . TRBJ2-2 TRBV7-9 TGTGCCAGCAGGCTCATGGTTGGACAGGGGGCTAACGGGGAGCTGTTTTTT CASRLMVGQGANGELFF
TRBD2 once TRBJ2-3 TRBV4-2 TGTGCCAGCAGCCACGGGGGCGGGGGGGCAGATACGCAGTATTTT CASSHGGGGADTQYF
. . TRBJ2-6 TRBV5-6 TGTGCCAGCCAGCAGGGTCCCGGGGCCAACGTCCTGACTTTC CASQQGPGANVLTF
. . TRBJ1-2 TRBV6-5 TGTGCCAGCAATGGAGGGACCTTCGGCTACACCTTC CASNGGTFGYTF
. . TRBJ2-1 TRBV27 TGTGCCAGCAGTTTATCTCCGGCGGTCTTGTGGAATGAGCAGTTCTTC CASSLSPAVLWNEQFF
TRBD1 . TRBJ2-1 TRBV11-2 TGTGCCAGCAGCCGGACAGGGGTCAATGAGCAGTTCTTC CASSRTGVNEQFF
TRBD1 . TRBJ1-1 TRBV5-5 TGTGCCAGCAGCTTGGAGGGACAGGGTTTAAGTGGCACTGAAGCTTTCTTT CASSLEGQGLSGTEAFF
. . TRBJ1-4 TRBV19 TGTGCCAGTAGAAAGACAGGTTATAATGAAAAACTGTTTTTT CASRKTGYNEKLFF
. . TRBJ1-5 TRBV6-5 TGTGCCAGCACCCCTCAGTTGGGGGCAGGACAGCCCCAGCATTTT CASTPQLGAGQPQHF
TRBD1 . TRBJ1-6 TRBV7-2 TGTGCCAGCAGCTTAGTTCCAGGGGGCGGTAATTCACCCCTCCACTTT CASSLVPGGGNSPLHF
TRBD1 . TRBJ1-4 TRBV5-1 TGCGCCAGCAGCTTCGGGACAGGGACCACTAATGAAAAACTGTTTTTT CASSFGTGTTNEKLFF
TRBD1 once TRBJ1-1 TRBV5-1 TGCGCCAGCAGCCACACACAGGGGGCGACGAACACTGAAGCTTTCTTT CASSHTQGATNTEAFF
TRBD1 . TRBJ2-3 TRBV24-1 TGTGCCACCAGTCAGCCAGGGGGCGTCGGCACAGATACGCAGTATTTT CATSQPGGVGTDTQYF
TRBD2 . TRBJ2-1 TRBV19 TGTGCCAGTAGTACTAGACTAGCGGGTTACAATGAGCAGTTCTTC CASSTRLAGYNEQFF
. . TRBJ2-5 TRBV19 TGTGCCAGTAGTGGACTTGCGCGAGGTTATCAGGAGACCCAGTACTTC CASSGLARGYQETQYF
. . TRBJ1-2 TRBV7-9 TGTGCCAGCAGCCTGAACACAGGGAATGGCTACACCTTC CASSLNTGNGYTF